Presented here are 27 T cell receptor beta chains from one specimen sequenced in a study of T cells in Graves' hyperthyroidism and ophthalmopathy. Researchers amplified the TCR beta CDR3 regions from RNA transcripts. An initial round of RT-PCR targeting the TCR CDR3 relied on the HTBI primer set. MiXCR, applied by TCRdb to the multiplex PCR reads, yields one record per CDR3 protein. The table shows about 770,000 distinct CDR3 sequences, with over 15% occurring only once. Sequences were obtained from blood. Receptors originate from a woman in her fifties or sixties with Graves' hyperthyroidism that later progressed to Graves' ophthalmopathy.

The gene calls are TRBV28 and TRBJ1-3, with D unresolved. Germline CDR1 and CDR2: MDHEN and SYDVKM. The V end was cut by 5 bases, the J end by 3 bases, with 5 bases between. The CDR3 spans 12 residues. The CDR3 coding sequence is TGTGCCAGCAGTCCCCTTGGAAACACCATATATTTT. Translated, it gives CASSPLGNTIYF.

This clonotype has a count of ten or more. The rearrangement links TRBV6-1 to TRBJ2-5; tentatively, D is TRBD1 or TRBD2 (5 bases each). The germline CDR1 and CDR2 sequences are MNHNS and SASEGT. The V end lost 5 bases, the J end lost 1 base, and 14 bases lay between the germline ends. The CDR3 loop spans 15 amino acids. CDR3 sequence: CASSPRWDPQETQYF. The CDR3 nucleotides are TGTGCCAGCAGTCCGCGATGGGACCCCCAAGAGACCCAGTACTTC.

This chain links TRBV29-1 with TRBJ1-1; a possible D gene is TRBD1 (5 bases). CDR3 length: 17 residues. Trimming took 1 base from V and 1 from J, leaving 19 bases between them. Looked up from germline, CDR1 is SQVTM and CDR2 is ANQGSEA. The CDR3 reads CSVEGKWQGERNTEAFF. The DNA for the CDR3 is TGCAGCGTTGAAGGAAAGTGGCAGGGAGAACGGAACACTGAAGCTTTCTTT.

V gene TRBV13 combines with J gene TRBJ1-1; the D is unclear. Trimming took 5 bases from V and 11 from J, leaving 15 bases between them. CDR1 is PRHDT and CDR2 is FYEKMQ in the germline V gene (reference sequence). The CDR3 extends over 12 amino acids. DNA for the CDR3: TGTGCCAGCAGCCCGGACCGTCTTGTGGCTTTCTTT. Translation gives CASSPDRLVAFF.

This clonotype was seen at least ten times. At one end the junction does not follow the germline gene, possibly because of a read error. V gene TRBV6-1 combines with J gene TRBJ2-1, with TRBD1 identical over 11 bases. Germline assignment: CDR1 MNHNS and CDR2 SASEGT. This CDR3 region has 13 residues. CDR3 protein: CASGQGAYNEQFF. The DNA of the CDR3 is TGCGCCAGCGGACAGGGGGCTTACAATGAGCAGTTCTTC.

This clonotype has more than one count but fewer than ten. V is TRBV9 and J is TRBJ2-2; 7 bases align to TRBD2. This CDR3 contains 14 residues. The junction had 2 bases not matched to a gene; V was cut back by 0 bases and J by 6 bases. Germline lookup yields CDR1 SGDLS and CDR2 YYNGEE. The CDR3 DNA reads TGTGCCAGCAGCGTAGGTGGGGGGGCCGGGGAGCTGTTTTTT. Translating gives CASSVGGGAGELFF.

As concerns this clonotype: Its ends do not fully match the called genes, so a read error is possible. The chain has TRBV5-4 and TRBJ2-2; 7 bases match TRBD1. Germline CDR1 SGHNT, CDR2 YYREEE (reference sequence). The CDR3 runs to 16 residues. Written as DNA, the CDR3 is TGCGCCAGCAGCCAAGGTCGGCAGGGGGTCACCGGGGAGCTGTTTTTT. Its translation: CASSQGRQGVTGELFF.

Only a few counts were recorded for this clonotype. The chain links TRBV19 to TRBJ1-6, with D unresolved. V lost 8 bases to trimming and J lost 9 bases, with 17 bases between them. The CDR3 runs to 14 residues. Germline V gene sequence: CDR1 LNHDA, CDR2 SQIVND (reference sequence). Here the CDR3 DNA reads TGTGCCAGTGAAGTTAAGTTGTCGTCTTCACCCCTCCACTTT. Protein sequence: CASEVKLSSSPLHF.

This clonotype was detected many times. The gene calls are TRBV30 and TRBJ1-2; a possible D gene is TRBD1 (6 bases). The CDR3 consists of 11 residues. Germline loops: CDR1 GTSNPN, CDR2 SVGIG (reference sequence). V was shortened by 4 bases and J by 4 bases, with 7 bases between the two germline ends. Written as DNA, the CDR3 is TGTGCCTGGACGGACAGCTATGGCTACACCTTC. Translation: CAWTDSYGYTF.

The chain carries TRBV11-3 and TRBJ2-2, with D unclear. V gave up 5 bases and J gave up 1 base, with 11 bases separating them. This CDR3 region has 15 residues. Germline V gene lookup returns CDR1 SGHNT and CDR2 YENEEA. The chain's CDR3 is CASSPGWKNTGELFF. The CDR3 nucleotides are TGTGCCAGCAGCCCCGGTTGGAAGAACACCGGGGAGCTGTTTTTT. The full variable domain, its missing parts supplied by reference TRBV11-3 and TRBJ2-2, is EAGVVQSPRYKIIEKKQPVAFWCNPISGHNTLYWYLQNLGQGPELLIRYENEEAVDDSQLPKDRFSAERLKGVDSTLKIQPAELGDSAVYLCASSPGWKNTGELFFGEGSRLTVL.

This clonotype was counted a few times. The chain uses TRBV29-1 and TRBJ2-5; TRBD1 matches at 9 bases. CDR1 is SQVTM, CDR2 ANQGSEA, per germline. This CDR3 is built from 13 residues. The V gene end was trimmed by 3 bases and the J gene end by 2 bases; junction bases not matched to a gene: 1. The CDR3 loop reads CSVEGQGQETQYF. DNA of the CDR3: TGCAGCGTTGAGGGACAGGGACAAGAGACCCAGTACTTC.

The chain joins TRBV3-1 to TRBJ2-5; the match to TRBD1 covers 8 bases. From germline, CDR1 is LGHDT and CDR2 YNNKEL (reference sequence). The CDR3 is 14 residues long. V lost 6 bases and J lost 5; bases outside the gene matches: 8. The CDR3 nucleotides read TGTGCCAGCAGTAAAGGGACAGGTGGGGAGACCCAGTACTTC. Translation gives CASSKGTGGETQYF.

The chain uses TRBV12-3 or TRBV12-4 and TRBJ1-5, with D tentatively TRBD1 (6 bases). The CDR3 has 13 amino acids. The ends were cut back, 8 bases at V and 1 base at J, with 9 bases in the middle. The CDR3 DNA sequence: TGTGCCAGCGTGGACAGCAGCAATCAGCCCCAGCATTTT. Translated, it gives CASVDSSNQPQHF.

This clonotype was seen only a few times. V usage is TRBV6-1 and J usage is TRBJ2-6; possible D gene TRBD1, 6 bases. Trimming pared 8 bases from V and 0 bases from J, leaving 8 bases between. The CDR3 runs 14 residues. Germline V lookup: CDR1 MNHNS, CDR2 SASEGT. In DNA form, the CDR3 reads TGTGCCAGCCTGGACAGCTCTGGGGCCAACGTCCTGACTTTC. This sequence encodes CASLDSSGANVLTF.

Only a few counts were recorded for this clonotype. This chain links TRBV2 with TRBJ2-7; unclear D gene. The germline V gene has CDR1 SNHLY and CDR2 FYNNEI. The CDR3 is made up of 11 amino acids. V lost 4 bases and J 4 bases, leaving 5 bases between the germline ends. The CDR3 DNA is TGTGCCAGCAGTGCCGTTTACGAGCAGTACTTC. Its protein is CASSAVYEQYF.

This clonotype appeared many times. This chain joins TRBV19 and TRBJ1-1; 11 positions agree with TRBD1. There are 15 residues in the CDR3. Germline lookup yields CDR1 LNHDA and CDR2 SQIVND (reference sequence). V was pared by 8 bases and J by 1 base, with 6 bases of the junction left unmatched. The CDR3 here is CASQGQGAPNTEAFF. CDR3 nucleotide sequence: TGTGCCAGTCAAGGACAGGGGGCTCCGAACACTGAAGCTTTCTTT.

This clonotype appeared a few times. V is TRBV14 and J is TRBJ1-1, with D uncertain. Trimming removed 2 bases from V and 4 bases from J, with 11 bases in between. Germline V gives CDR1 SGHDN, CDR2 FVKESK. This CDR3 contains 14 residues. As DNA, the CDR3 is TGTGCCAGCAGCCAAATGACGCCTGGCACTGAAGCTTTCTTT. This gives the protein CASSQMTPGTEAFF.

In this sample, this clonotype turned up a few times. The chain employs TRBV6-1 and TRBJ1-1; 7 bases match TRBD1. This CDR3 region has 15 residues. Germline V CDR1 and CDR2: MNHNS, SASEGT. V lost 10 bases, J lost 5 bases, and 16 bases stayed unmatched. The chain's CDR3 is CATQERGRGSTEAFF. CDR3 nucleotide sequence: TGTGCCACTCAAGAGAGGGGGCGAGGAAGTACTGAAGCTTTCTTT.

This clonotype was observed at least ten times. The chain has TRBV5-1 and TRBJ2-7; the D is unclear. This CDR3 is 12 amino acids long. V lost 1 base, J lost 5 bases, and 7 bases lay in between. Germline lookup yields CDR1 SGHRS and CDR2 YFSETQ. The CDR3 here is CASSLQRHEQYF. The CDR3 DNA follows: TGCGCCAGCAGCTTGCAGCGCCACGAGCAGTACTTC.

With regard to this clonotype: At one end, the junction sequence differs from germline, possibly due to a read error. This chain joins TRBV5-5 and TRBJ2-3; D possibly matches TRBD1 or TRBD2 (5 bases each). The germline V gene encodes CDR1 SGHKS and CDR2 YYEKEE (reference sequence). The CDR3 runs 15 residues. The CDR3 DNA reads TGTGGCAGCAGGCCCGGGACGCCGATTTTTGATACGCAGTATTTT. Its protein is CGSRPGTPIFDTQYF.

There are a few counts of this clonotype. The J gene is TRBJ2-5, the V gene TRBV12-3 or TRBV12-4; D not resolved. Trimming cost V 5 bases and J 5 bases, with 15 bases left between them. The CDR3 is 14 residues long. CDR3 region: CASSARRRRETQYF. For the CDR3, the DNA is TGTGCCAGCAGTGCCCGAAGAAGACGGGAGACCCAGTACTTC.

This clonotype has just a few counts. The chain joins TRBV19 to TRBJ1-4, with D unresolved. The CDR3 has 17 residues. Trimming removed 3 bases from V and 0 bases from J, with 14 bases in between. The germline gives CDR1 LNHDA, CDR2 SQIVND (reference sequence). The CDR3 DNA reads as TGTGCCAGTAGTATTATACAGCCGATTGCAACTAATGAAAAACTGTTTTTT. Translation: CASSIIQPIATNEKLFF.

A word on this clonotype: A read error may produce the germline difference seen at one junction end. This rearrangement joins TRBV27 to TRBJ2-7; 7 bases map to TRBD1. CDR1 and CDR2 from the germline V gene are MNHEY and SMNVEV (reference sequence). The CDR3 covers 13 residues. The CDR3 is CASSLRQGESSDF. CDR3 coding DNA: TGTGCCAGCAGTCTAAGACAGGGAGAGAGTTCGGACTTC.

The J gene is TRBJ1-2, the V gene TRBV14; D perhaps matches TRBD1 (5 bases). In germline, CDR1 is SGHDN, CDR2 FVKESK. The V end was cut by 3 bases, the J end by 6 bases, with 11 bases between. CDR3 size: 13 residues. In nucleotides, the CDR3 is TGTGCCAGCAGCCAGGGCGCCAGGGATGGCTACACCTTC. This encodes CASSQGARDGYTF.

This clonotype has at least ten counts. V gene TRBV10-3 combines with J gene TRBJ1-2; the D gene is possibly TRBD1 (6 bases). The germline V gene has CDR1 ENHRY and CDR2 SYGVKD. The V end lost 6 bases, the J end lost 1 base, and 9 bases lay between the germline ends. This CDR3 comprises 13 residues. The CDR3 loop reads CAISYRDNYGYTF. CDR3 bases: TGTGCCATCAGCTACAGGGATAACTATGGCTACACCTTC.

This clonotype was detected only a few times. This rearrangement joins TRBV6-1 to TRBJ1-3; no firm D call. The germline V gene encodes CDR1 MNHNS and CDR2 SASEGT. This CDR3 contains 14 residues. The ends were cut back, 4 bases at V and 0 bases at J, with 7 bases in the middle. CDR3 loop: CASSALSSGNTIYF. The CDR3 nucleotides read TGTGCCAGCAGTGCCCTGAGCTCTGGAAACACCATATATTTT.

The chain uses TRBV4-1 and TRBJ2-1; D unclear. With 0 bases removed from V and 2 bases from J, the gap between germline ends came to 8 bases. Germline V lookup: CDR1 MGHRA, CDR2 YSYEKL. This CDR3 has 15 amino acids. The CDR3 DNA sequence: TGCGCCAGCAGCCAAGATCCGGGCGCCTACAATGAGCAGTTCTTC. Its translation is CASSQDPGAYNEQFF.